The 18 T cell receptor beta chains below all came from one sample that was sequenced in a study of tumor-infiltrating lymphocytes in primary liver carcinoma. For blood RNA, unsorted whole blood served as the source, and germline DNA was extracted too. TCR beta cDNA was prepared out of around 460 ng total RNA by means of a constant-region primer. Nested multiplex PCR, run for three rounds with slightly modified ARM-PCR, yielded TCR beta libraries. TRBV1-TRBV30 forward primers paired with a C-beta reverse primer drove the first two PCR rounds, about 11 cycles each. In TCRdb, the multiplex PCR reads were re-called with MiXCR into one record per CDR3 protein. In the table there are more than 150,000 distinct CDR3 sequences, approximately 60% of which are singletons. Sequencing was performed on peripheral blood. The receptor source for this set is a man between 35 and 55 years old with primary liver carcinoma and hepatitis B virus infection.

The chain carries TRBV12-3 or TRBV12-4 and TRBJ2-7; possible D gene TRBD2, 7 bases. CDR3 length equals 19 residues. V lost 8 bases to trimming and J lost 1 base, with 30 bases between them. CDR3 protein: CASPSETSEGTSSSYEQYF. Here the CDR3 DNA reads TGTGCCAGCCCTTCGGAAACTAGCGAGGGGACATCGAGTTCCTACGAGCAGTACTTC.

In the case of this clonotype: An end of the junction does not agree with germline; a read error may underlie this. The gene calls are TRBV10-2 and TRBJ2-1; 13 bases are shared with TRBD2. CDR3 length equals 15 residues. Germline V lookup: CDR1 WSHSY, CDR2 SAAADI. DNA for the CDR3: TGTGCCAGCAGCCACGGACTAGCGGGAGAAGATGAGCAGTTCTTC. Encoded protein: CASSHGLAGEDEQFF.

Comment on this clonotype: It is likely a read error, because the conserved phenylalanine at the end of the CDR3 is missing. This sequence joins TRBV11-2 and TRBJ2-5, with D possibly called TRBD1 or TRBD2 (6 bases each). The germline V gene encodes CDR1 SGHAT and CDR2 FQNNGV. The CDR3 totals 13 residues. For the CDR3, the DNA is TGTGTCAGCAGCTTAGACGGGGGCGAGACCCAGTACCTC. It codes for CVSSLDGGETQYL.

The V call is TRBV30, the J call TRBJ2-4; 11 nucleotides agree with TRBD1. Losses at the gene ends were 0 bases for V and 0 bases for J; bases not matched to a gene: 10. CDR1 and CDR2 (germline): GTSNPN, SVGIG (reference sequence). CDR3 length: 19 amino acids. The chain's CDR3 is CAWSVPGQGDPKAKNIQYF. In DNA, the CDR3 is TGTGCCTGGAGTGTACCGGGACAGGGGGACCCTAAAGCCAAAAACATTCAGTACTTC.

This chain links TRBV6-2 or TRBV6-3 with TRBJ2-2; D unresolved. Looked up from germline, CDR1 is MNHEY and CDR2 is SVGEGT. Between the trimmed V and J ends, which lost 2 bases and 7 bases, there was a span of 5 bases. This CDR3 has 12 residues. DNA of the CDR3: TGTGCCAGCAGTTACACAATCGGGGAGCTGTTTTTT. Encoded protein: CASSYTIGELFF.

The rearrangement links TRBV6-5 to TRBJ1-6; possibly TRBD1 for D (5 bases). Germline CDR1 reads MNHEY; CDR2 reads SVGAGI. This CDR3 contains 16 residues. The germline V and J ends were trimmed by 7 bases and 8 bases, with 21 bases remaining between them. The CDR3 region is CASTKGTAVRDSPLHF. CDR3 DNA sequence: TGTGCCAGCACCAAGGGGACCGCCGTACGGGATTCACCCCTCCACTTT.

Notes on this clonotype: Since the CDR3 does not end with the conserved phenylalanine or tryptophan, this likely comes from a read error. The DNA is left out, because the CDR3 cannot be placed on it with certainty; the CDR3 is given as TCRdb lists it. J is TRBJ2-1 and V is TRBV11-2; no DNA check was done on the table's D call, TRBD2. Germline CDR1 SGHAT, CDR2 FQNNGV. The CDR3 spans 16 amino acids, including both terminal residues. CDR3 amino acids: CASSYSSTSGRGGGFS.

In regard to this clonotype: The junction shows a germline mismatch at one end, possibly a read error. The V gene is TRBV11-2, the J gene TRBJ2-5; unclear D gene. Germline-derived CDR1 and CDR2 are SGHAT and FQNNGV. The CDR3 consists of 17 residues. The CDR3 DNA sequence: TGTGCCAGCAACTTAGTCAGTGGGTGCAGTCGTCAAGAGACCCAGTACTTC. The encoded protein is CASNLVSGCSRQETQYF.

The V gene is TRBV28, the J gene TRBJ2-1; the match to TRBD1 covers 7 bases. This CDR3 has 16 residues. The V gene's germline CDR1 is MDHEN and CDR2 SYDVKM. J lost 4 bases, V lost 3 bases, and 9 bases had no gene match. In DNA form, the CDR3 reads TGTGCCAGCAGTTTTGAGTGGGCAGGGGGTTACAATGAGCAGTTCTTC. This codes for CASSFEWAGGYNEQFF.

Details on this clonotype: At one boundary the junction diverges from the germline segment, which might be a read error. The rearrangement uses TRBV6-5 and TRBJ2-7; D call uncertain. The length of the CDR3 is 13 residues. The germline CDR1 and CDR2 sequences are MNHEY and SVGAGI. CDR3 protein: CVSSYSRYDQEYF. The CDR3 coding sequence is TGTGTCAGCAGTTACTCGAGGTACGACCAGGAGTACTTC.

This clonotype appeared once. This CDR3 is missing its conserved last phenylalanine or tryptophan, likely due to a read error. The chain is built from TRBV29-1 and TRBJ2-5; D possibly corresponds to TRBD1 (6 bases). Per germline, CDR1 SQVTM and CDR2 ANQGSEA. This CDR3 has 13 residues. V gave up 6 bases and J gave up 1 base, with 12 bases separating them. This CDR3 reads CSVGVGAQETQYS. The CDR3 DNA reads TGCAGCGTGGGGGTGGGGGCCCAAGAGACCCAGTACTCC.

The chain carries TRBV6-2 or TRBV6-3 and TRBJ2-5, with D possibly matching TRBD2 (6 bases). The length of the CDR3 is 12 residues. The V gene's germline CDR1 is MNHEY and CDR2 SVGEGT. The V end was cut by 5 bases, the J end by 4 bases, with 8 bases between. The CDR3 region is CASSEGLETQYF. CDR3 nucleotide sequence: TGTGCCAGCAGTGAGGGACTAGAGACCCAGTACTTC.

Only a few counts were recorded for this clonotype. The chain joins TRBV6-5 to TRBJ1-3; 12 nucleotides align to TRBD1. This CDR3 region has 16 residues. The V gene's germline CDR1 is MNHEY and CDR2 SVGAGI. J gave up 5 bases and V 6 bases, and 8 bases lay outside the gene matches. The CDR3 region is CASSRPGTGGRNTIYF. In nucleotides, the CDR3 is TGTGCCAGCAGCCGACCCGGGACAGGGGGCCGAAACACCATATATTTT.

The V and J genes are TRBV5-6 and TRBJ2-5; possibly TRBD2 for D (5 bases). Per germline, CDR1 SGHDT and CDR2 YYEEEE. Between the trimmed V and J ends, which lost 4 bases and 3 bases, there was a span of 19 bases. There are 16 residues in the CDR3. CDR3 coding DNA: TGTGCCAGCAGCGTCCCGGGATGGTCGCGGAAAGAGACCCAGTACTTC. Encoded protein: CASSVPGWSRKETQYF. The variable domain in full, with the rest retrieved from reference TRBV5-6 and TRBJ2-5, is DAGVTQSPTHLIKTRGQQVTLRCSPKSGHDTVSWYQQALGQGPQFIFQYYEEEERQRGNFPDRFSGHQFPNYSSELNVNALLLGDSALYLCASSVPGWSRKETQYFGPGTRLLVL.

The J gene is TRBJ2-2, the V gene TRBV10-2; no clear D gene. From germline, CDR1 is WSHSY and CDR2 SAAADI. The CDR3 loop spans 12 amino acids. V was cut by 2 bases and J by 6 bases, with 4 bases left in between. CDR3 nucleotide sequence: TGCGCCAGCAGTGAGGTGGCCGGGGAGCTGTTTTTT. Amino acids: CASSEVAGELFF.

Remarks on this clonotype: A read error is likely, as this CDR3 ends without the conserved phenylalanine or tryptophan. The rearrangement uses TRBV6-5 and TRBJ2-7; 9 bases fit TRBD2. Looked up from germline, CDR1 is MNHEY and CDR2 is SVGAGI. J lost 3 bases, V lost 6 bases, and 6 bases had no gene match. This CDR3 region has 14 residues. CDR3 sequence: CASSPSGRFYEQYL. The CDR3 bases are TGTGCCAGCAGCCCCAGCGGGAGGTTCTACGAGCAGTACCTC.

The rearrangement uses TRBV19 and TRBJ1-1; 7 bases are a match to TRBD1. V trimming: 6 bases; J trimming: 1 base; junction bases outside the gene matches: 5. This CDR3 has 14 amino acids. Germline values: CDR1 LNHDA, CDR2 SQIVND (reference sequence). CDR3: CASRRDRENTEAFF. The CDR3, as DNA: TGTGCCAGTAGACGTGACAGGGAGAACACTGAAGCTTTCTTT.

V gene TRBV28 combines with J gene TRBJ1-6, with TRBD1 matching 7 bases. The CDR3 has 12 amino acids. Germline V gene lookup returns CDR1 MDHEN and CDR2 SYDVKM. V shed 6 bases, J shed 9 bases, and the junction held 2 bases outside the gene matches. CDR3 in DNA: TGTGCCAGCAGGTACAGGGGTTCACCCCTCCACTTT. Amino acids: CASRYRGSPLHF. The entire variable domain, with the rest obtained from reference TRBV28 and TRBJ1-6, is as follows: DVKVTQSSRYLVKRTGEKVFLECVQDMDHENMFWYRQDPGLGLRLIYFSYDVKMKEKGDIPEGYSVSREKKERFSLILESASTNQTSMYLCASRYRGSPLHFGNGTRLTVT.